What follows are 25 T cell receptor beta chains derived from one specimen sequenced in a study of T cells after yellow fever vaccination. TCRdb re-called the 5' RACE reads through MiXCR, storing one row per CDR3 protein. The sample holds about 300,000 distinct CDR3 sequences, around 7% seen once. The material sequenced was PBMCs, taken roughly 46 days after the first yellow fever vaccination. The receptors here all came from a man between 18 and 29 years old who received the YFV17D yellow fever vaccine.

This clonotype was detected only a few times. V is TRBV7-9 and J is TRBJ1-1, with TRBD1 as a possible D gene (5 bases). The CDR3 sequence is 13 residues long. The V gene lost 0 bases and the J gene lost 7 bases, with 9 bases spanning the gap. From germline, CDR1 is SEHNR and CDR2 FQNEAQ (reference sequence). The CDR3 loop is CASSLAGEGEAFF. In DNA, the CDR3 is TGTGCCAGCAGCTTAGCAGGGGAAGGTGAAGCTTTCTTT.

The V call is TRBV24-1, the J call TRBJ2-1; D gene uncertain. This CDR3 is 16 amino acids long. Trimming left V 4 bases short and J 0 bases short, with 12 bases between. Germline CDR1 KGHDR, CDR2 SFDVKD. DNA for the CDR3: TGTGCCACCAGTGACTCAAAGGCCGACTCCTACAATGAGCAGTTCTTC. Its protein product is CATSDSKADSYNEQFF.

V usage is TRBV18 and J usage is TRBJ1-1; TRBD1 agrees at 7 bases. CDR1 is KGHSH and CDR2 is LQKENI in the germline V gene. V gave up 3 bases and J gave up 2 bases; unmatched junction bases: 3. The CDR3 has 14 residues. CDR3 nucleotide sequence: TGTGCCAGCTCACCCCGGGACAGCAACACTGAAGCTTTCTTT. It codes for CASSPRDSNTEAFF.

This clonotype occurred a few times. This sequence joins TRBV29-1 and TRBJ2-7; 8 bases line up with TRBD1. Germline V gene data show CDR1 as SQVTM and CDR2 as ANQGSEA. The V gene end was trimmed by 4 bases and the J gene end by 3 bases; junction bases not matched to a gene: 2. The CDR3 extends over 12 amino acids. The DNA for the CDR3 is TGCAGCGTTGTACAGGGGGTCTACGAGCAGTACTTC. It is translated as CSVVQGVYEQYF.

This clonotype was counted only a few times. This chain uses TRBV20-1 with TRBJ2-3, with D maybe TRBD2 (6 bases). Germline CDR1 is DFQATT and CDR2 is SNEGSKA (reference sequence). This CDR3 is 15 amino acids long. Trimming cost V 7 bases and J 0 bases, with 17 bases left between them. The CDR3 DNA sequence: TGCAGTGTCCAGACTGGAGGGACCAGCACAGATACGCAGTATTTT. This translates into CSVQTGGTSTDTQYF.

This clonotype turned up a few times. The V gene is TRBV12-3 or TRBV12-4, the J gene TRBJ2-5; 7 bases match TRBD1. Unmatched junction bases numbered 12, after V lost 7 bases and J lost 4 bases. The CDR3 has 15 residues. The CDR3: CASTLIPGQLETQYF. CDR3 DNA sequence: TGTGCCAGCACCCTAATTCCGGGACAGCTAGAGACCCAGTACTTC.

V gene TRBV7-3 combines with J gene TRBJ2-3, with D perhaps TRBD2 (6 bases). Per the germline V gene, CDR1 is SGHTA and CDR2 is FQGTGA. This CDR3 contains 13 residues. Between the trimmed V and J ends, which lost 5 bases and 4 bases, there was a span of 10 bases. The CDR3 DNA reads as TGTGCCAGCAGCGCCTCTAGCGCAGATACGCAGTATTTT. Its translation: CASSASSADTQYF.

This CDR3 is CASSFDPGWEDGYTF. The CDR3 region has the DNA TGTGCCAGCAGCTTTGACCCAGGGTGGGAGGATGGCTACACCTTC. The chain employs TRBV7-2 and TRBJ1-2; TRBD1 is a possible D gene (5 bases). V was shortened by 3 bases and J by 6 bases, with 17 bases between the two germline ends. This CDR3 contains 15 residues. Per the germline V gene, CDR1 is SGHTA and CDR2 is FQGNSA.

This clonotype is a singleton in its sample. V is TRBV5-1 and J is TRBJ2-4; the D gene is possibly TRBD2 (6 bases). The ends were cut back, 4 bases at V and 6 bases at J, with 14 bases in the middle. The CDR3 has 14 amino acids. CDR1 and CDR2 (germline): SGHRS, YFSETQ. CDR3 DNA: TGCGCCAGCAGCCCGCGGGACGGGGGAAACATTCAGTACTTC. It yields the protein CASSPRDGGNIQYF.

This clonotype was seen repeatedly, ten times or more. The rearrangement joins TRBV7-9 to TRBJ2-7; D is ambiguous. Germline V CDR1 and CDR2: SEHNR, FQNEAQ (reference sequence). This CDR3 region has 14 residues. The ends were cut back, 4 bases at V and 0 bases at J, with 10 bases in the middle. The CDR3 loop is CASSSGPTSYEQYF. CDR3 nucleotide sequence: TGTGCCAGCAGCTCGGGCCCCACCTCCTACGAGCAGTACTTC.

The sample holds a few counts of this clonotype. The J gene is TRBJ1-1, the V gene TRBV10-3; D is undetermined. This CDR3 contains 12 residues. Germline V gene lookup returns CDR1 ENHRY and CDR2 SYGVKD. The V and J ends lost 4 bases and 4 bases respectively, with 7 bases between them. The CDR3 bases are TGTGCCATCAGTGCTATGGGCACTGAAGCTTTCTTT. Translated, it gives CAISAMGTEAFF.

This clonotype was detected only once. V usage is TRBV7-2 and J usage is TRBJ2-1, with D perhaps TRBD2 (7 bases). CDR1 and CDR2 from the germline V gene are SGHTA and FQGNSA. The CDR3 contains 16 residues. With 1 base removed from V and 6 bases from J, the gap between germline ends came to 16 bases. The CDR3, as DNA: TGTGCCAGCAGCTTAGTGGGGGGGGGGGCCAGCAATGAGCAGTTCTTC. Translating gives CASSLVGGGASNEQFF.

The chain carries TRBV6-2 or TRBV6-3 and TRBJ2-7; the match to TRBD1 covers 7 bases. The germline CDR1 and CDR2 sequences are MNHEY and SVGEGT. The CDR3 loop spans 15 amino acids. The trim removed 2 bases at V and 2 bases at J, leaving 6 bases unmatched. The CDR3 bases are TGTGCCAGCAGTTACCTACCAGGGGGAACCTACGAGCAGTACTTC. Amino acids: CASSYLPGGTYEQYF.

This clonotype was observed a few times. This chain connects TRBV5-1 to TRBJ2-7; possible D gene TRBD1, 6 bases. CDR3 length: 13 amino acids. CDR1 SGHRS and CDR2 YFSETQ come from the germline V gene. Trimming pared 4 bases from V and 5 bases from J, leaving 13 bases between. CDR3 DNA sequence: TGCGCCAGCAGCGTCGCCAGGGGCCACGAGCAGTACTTC. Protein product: CASSVARGHEQYF. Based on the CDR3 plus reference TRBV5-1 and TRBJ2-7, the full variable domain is KAGVTQTPRYLIKTRGQQVTLSCSPISGHRSVSWYQQTPGQGLQFLFEYFSETQRNKGNFPGRFSGRQFSNSRSEMNVSTLELGDSALYLCASSVARGHEQYFGPGTRLTVT.

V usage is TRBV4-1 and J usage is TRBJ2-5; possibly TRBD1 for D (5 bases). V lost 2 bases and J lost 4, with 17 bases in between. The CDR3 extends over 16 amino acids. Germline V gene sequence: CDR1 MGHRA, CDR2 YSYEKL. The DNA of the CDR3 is TGCGCCAGCAGCCAATGGGCCCCAAGGGGTGGAGAGACCCAGTACTTC. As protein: CASSQWAPRGGETQYF.

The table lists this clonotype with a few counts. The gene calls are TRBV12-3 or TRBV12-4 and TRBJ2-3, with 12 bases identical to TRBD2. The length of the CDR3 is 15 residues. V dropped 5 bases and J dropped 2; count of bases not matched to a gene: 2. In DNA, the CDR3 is TGTGCCAGCAGTGGACTAGCGGGGTACACAGATACGCAGTATTTT. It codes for CASSGLAGYTDTQYF.

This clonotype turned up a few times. The CDR3 spells CASWELGQIYEQYF. The CDR3 DNA reads as TGTGCCAGCTGGGAACTGGGACAAATCTACGAGCAGTACTTC. The chain joins TRBV2 to TRBJ2-7, with a weak D call TRBD1 (6 bases). Germline assignment: CDR1 SNHLY and CDR2 FYNNEI. There are 14 residues in the CDR3. The V gene lost 8 bases and the J gene lost 3 bases, with 17 bases spanning the gap.

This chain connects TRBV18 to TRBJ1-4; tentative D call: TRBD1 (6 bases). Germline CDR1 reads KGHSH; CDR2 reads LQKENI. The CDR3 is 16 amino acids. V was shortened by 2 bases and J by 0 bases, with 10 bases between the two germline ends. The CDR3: CASSPNRASTNEKLFF. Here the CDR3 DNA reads TGTGCCAGCTCACCAAACAGGGCTTCAACTAATGAAAAACTGTTTTTT.

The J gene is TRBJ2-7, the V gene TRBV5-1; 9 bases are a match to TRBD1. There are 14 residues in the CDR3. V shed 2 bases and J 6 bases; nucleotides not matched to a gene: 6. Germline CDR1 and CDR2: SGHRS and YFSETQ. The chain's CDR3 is CASSLGQGLGEQYF. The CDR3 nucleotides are TGCGCCAGCAGCTTAGGACAGGGGTTGGGCGAGCAGTACTTC.

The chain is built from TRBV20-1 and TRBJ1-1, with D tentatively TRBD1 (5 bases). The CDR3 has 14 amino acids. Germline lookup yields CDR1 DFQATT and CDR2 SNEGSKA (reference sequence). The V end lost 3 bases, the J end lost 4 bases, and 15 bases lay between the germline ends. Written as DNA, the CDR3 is TGCAGTGCTAGGGGCGGGGGGAGCGCCACTGAAGCTTTCTTT. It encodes CSARGGGSATEAFF.

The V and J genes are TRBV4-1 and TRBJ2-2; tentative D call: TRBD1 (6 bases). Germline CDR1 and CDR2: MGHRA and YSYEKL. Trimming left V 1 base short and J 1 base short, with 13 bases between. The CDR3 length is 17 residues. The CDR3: CASSQVGVRGNTGELFF. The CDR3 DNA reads TGCGCCAGCAGCCAAGTCGGTGTCAGGGGGAACACCGGGGAGCTGTTTTTT.

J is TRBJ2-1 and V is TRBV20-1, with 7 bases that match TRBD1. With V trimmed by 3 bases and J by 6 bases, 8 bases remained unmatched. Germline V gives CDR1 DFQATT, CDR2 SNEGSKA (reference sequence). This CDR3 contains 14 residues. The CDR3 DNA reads TGCAGTGCTAGCCATCCAGGGGGTCTCAATGAGCAGTTCTTC. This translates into CSASHPGGLNEQFF.

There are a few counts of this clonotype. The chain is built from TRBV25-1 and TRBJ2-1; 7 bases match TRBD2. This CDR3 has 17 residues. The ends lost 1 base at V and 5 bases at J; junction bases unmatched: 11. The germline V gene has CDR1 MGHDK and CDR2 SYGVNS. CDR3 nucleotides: TGTGCCAGCAGTGAATCCCCGGCGGGGAGGGCCGACAATGAGCAGTTCTTC. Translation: CASSESPAGRADNEQFF.

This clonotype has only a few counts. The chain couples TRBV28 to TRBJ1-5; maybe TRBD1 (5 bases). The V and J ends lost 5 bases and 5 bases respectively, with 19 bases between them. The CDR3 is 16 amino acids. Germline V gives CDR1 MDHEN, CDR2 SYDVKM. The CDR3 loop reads CASSTVGPGRDQPQHF. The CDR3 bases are TGTGCCAGCAGTACGGTGGGTCCAGGGAGAGATCAGCCCCAGCATTTT. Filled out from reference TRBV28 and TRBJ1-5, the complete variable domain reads DVKVTQSSRYLVKRTGEKVFLECVQDMDHENMFWYRQDPGLGLRLIYFSYDVKMKEKGDIPEGYSVSREKKERFSLILESASTNQTSMYLCASSTVGPGRDQPQHFGDGTRLSIL.

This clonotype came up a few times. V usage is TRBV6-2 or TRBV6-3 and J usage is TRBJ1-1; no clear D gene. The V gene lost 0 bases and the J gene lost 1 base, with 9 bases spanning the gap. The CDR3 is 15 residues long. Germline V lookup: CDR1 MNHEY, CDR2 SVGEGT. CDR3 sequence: CASSYSGPRNTEAFF. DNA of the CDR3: TGTGCCAGCAGTTACTCAGGGCCGCGGAACACTGAAGCTTTCTTT.